These 21 T cell receptor beta chains share one sample of origin, sequenced in a study of blood T cells in healthy people across ages. It was with a sample-barcoded 5' primer and a J-beta primer mix that a second PCR of roughly 7 to 12 cycles was run. TCRdb reanalysed the 5' RACE reads using MiXCR and keeps one entry per CDR3 protein. The data contain hundreds of thousands of distinct CDR3 sequences, around 41% of them singletons. Input material: blood. These receptors all stem from a man at least 80 years old in good health.

The chain carries TRBV10-3 and TRBJ2-5; 10 bases are shared with TRBD2. CDR3 length: 16 residues. Germline loops: CDR1 ENHRY, CDR2 SYGVKD. Trimming cost V 3 bases and J 2 bases; bases outside gene matches: 6. The CDR3 reads CAISDDLAGVQETQYF. In DNA form, the CDR3 reads TGTGCCATCAGTGATGATCTAGCGGGGGTTCAAGAGACCCAGTACTTC.

The chain uses TRBV11-2 and TRBJ2-1; TRBD2 agrees at 7 bases. Germline-derived CDR1 and CDR2 are SGHAT and FQNNGV. Trimming took 1 base from V and 12 from J; bases not matched to a gene: 9. The length of the CDR3 is 14 residues. CDR3 amino acids: CASSLATSVLGQFF. Here the CDR3 DNA reads TGTGCCAGCAGCTTAGCTACTAGCGTGCTTGGGCAGTTCTTC.

The gene calls are TRBV9 and TRBJ2-3; 9 bases align to TRBD1. Germline V gene lookup returns CDR1 SGDLS and CDR2 YYNGEE. This CDR3 contains 18 residues. The J segment lost 4 bases and the V segment lost 1 base, leaving 13 bases of the junction unmatched. The DNA of the CDR3 is TGTGCCAGCAGCGTAAGGTTTGGACAGGGGACCTTCGCAGATACGCAGTATTTT. Translation gives CASSVRFGQGTFADTQYF. The variable domain in full, completed from reference TRBV9 and TRBJ2-3, reads DSGVTQTPKHLITATGQRVTLRCSPRSGDLSVYWYQQSLDQGLQFLIQYYNGEERAKGNILERFSAQQFPDLHSELNLSSLELGDSALYFCASSVRFGQGTFADTQYFGPGTRLTVL.

This chain connects TRBV24-1 to TRBJ2-4, with unresolved D. This CDR3 is 11 amino acids long. Germline values: CDR1 KGHDR, CDR2 SFDVKD. V was shortened by 3 bases and J by 8 bases, with 4 bases between the two germline ends. The CDR3 loop is CATSDGDIQYF. CDR3 DNA sequence: TGTGCCACCAGTGATGGGGACATTCAGTACTTC.

This clonotype showed up just a few times. The rearrangement joins TRBV4-3 to TRBJ2-5, with 8 bases matching TRBD2. The ends lost 3 bases at V and 11 bases at J; junction bases unmatched: 5. Germline lookup yields CDR1 LGHNA and CDR2 YSLEER. The CDR3 has 12 amino acids. In nucleotides, the CDR3 is TGCGCCAGCAGCCAGGGTAGCGGGGTACAGTACTTC. It encodes CASSQGSGVQYF.

This clonotype was observed a few times. DNA of the CDR3: TGTGCCAGCAGCTTAGGCCGGTCGGACTCTGGGGCCAACGTCCTGACTTTC. Translated: CASSLGRSDSGANVLTF. The rearrangement joins TRBV7-2 to TRBJ2-6; no firm D call. Trimming took off 1 base at V and 0 bases at J, with 10 bases between the two ends. The CDR3 has 17 residues. The germline V gene has CDR1 SGHTA and CDR2 FQGNSA.

This clonotype showed up just a few times. The rearrangement joins TRBV20-1 to TRBJ2-5, with 9 bases lining up with TRBD1. CDR1 is DFQATT and CDR2 is SNEGSKA in the germline V gene (reference sequence). The CDR3 length is 14 residues. The J segment lost 4 bases and the V segment lost 4 bases, leaving 7 bases of the junction unmatched. CDR3 nucleotide sequence: TGCAGTGCTAAGCCGGGACAGGGAGTAGAGACCCAGTACTTC. Encoded protein: CSAKPGQGVETQYF.

Regarding this clonotype: A much larger clone is a single base away; this may be a read error. The V and J genes are TRBV6-6 and TRBJ2-7; D may be TRBD1 (6 bases). This CDR3 has 14 amino acids. Germline V CDR1 and CDR2: MNHNY, SVGAGI (reference sequence). V lost 6 bases and J lost 1, with 13 bases in between. The CDR3 DNA sequence: TGTGCCAGCAGGTCCGGGACAAGATCCTACGAGCAGTACTTC. It is translated as CASRSGTRSYEQYF.

The chain employs TRBV15 and TRBJ2-5; possible D gene TRBD2, 5 bases. The CDR3 extends over 16 amino acids. Germline assignment: CDR1 LNHNV and CDR2 YYDKDF (reference sequence). V was trimmed by 1 base and J by 0 bases, leaving 12 bases between them. CDR3 nucleotides: TGTGCCACCAGCAGAGTTCCTCGGGATAACCAAGAGACCCAGTACTTC. Translated: CATSRVPRDNQETQYF.

In this sample, this clonotype turned up once. V gene TRBV20-1 combines with J gene TRBJ1-2; possibly TRBD1 for D (6 bases). Germline CDR1 is DFQATT and CDR2 is SNEGSKA (reference sequence). Trimming cost V 6 bases and J 5 bases, with 25 bases left between them. The CDR3 has 16 amino acids. In DNA, the CDR3 is TGCAGTGCCCCCCCTACAGGGTCGTCTAAACGATATGGCTACACCTTC. Its translation is CSAPPTGSSKRYGYTF.

This clonotype occurred many times. The chain combines TRBV6-6 with TRBJ1-6; 9 nucleotides agree with TRBD1. The germline V gene encodes CDR1 MNHNY and CDR2 SVGAGI (reference sequence). The CDR3 is 16 amino acids. V lost 5 bases and J lost 9; bases outside the gene matches: 11. The CDR3 coding sequence is TGTGCCAGCAGTCGGAATTCCCGGGACAGGGCTTCACCCCTCCACTTT. The encoded protein is CASSRNSRDRASPLHF.

The CDR3 DNA sequence: TGTGCCAGCAGCTTGAGGGTGGTAGGGACCCAGTACTTC. Its protein is CASSLRVVGTQYF. The rearrangement links TRBV7-3 to TRBJ2-7; D perhaps matches TRBD2 (5 bases). The J call may be in error: the DNA end matches TRBJ2-5 better. The CDR3 loop spans 13 amino acids. Germline loops: CDR1 SGHTA, CDR2 FQGTGA.

This clonotype showed up many times. The chain joins TRBV6-5 to TRBJ2-4; D gene ambiguous. The germline V gene encodes CDR1 MNHEY and CDR2 SVGAGI. This CDR3 is 15 amino acids long. Trimming stripped 5 bases from V and 0 bases from J, with 11 bases between. CDR3 in amino acids: CASSPEFLAKNIQYF. The DNA for the CDR3 is TGTGCCAGCAGTCCGGAGTTCCTAGCCAAAAACATTCAGTACTTC.

J is TRBJ2-4 and V is TRBV7-9, with TRBD2 matching over 8 bases. The end of the DNA fits TRBJ2-7 better, so the J call may be wrong. This CDR3 has 17 residues. CDR1 is SEHNR and CDR2 is FQNEAQ in the germline V gene (reference sequence). CDR3 DNA: TGTGCCAGCAGCTTAGGGGGAGGTAGCGGGATTTCCTACGAGCAGTACTTC. Its translation: CASSLGGGSGISYEQYF.

The rearrangement joins TRBV20-1 to TRBJ2-1, with 12 bases lining up with TRBD2. The CDR3 sequence is 14 residues long. Germline assignment: CDR1 DFQATT and CDR2 SNEGSKA (reference sequence). The V gene end was trimmed by 8 bases and the J gene end by 13 bases; junction bases not matched to a gene: 15. CDR3 region: CSSLASGRAETQFF. CDR3 in DNA: TGCAGTTCCCTGGCTAGCGGGAGGGCAGAGACCCAGTTCTTC.

This clonotype was seen ten or more times. CDR3 residues: CASSLGLRTGGFSETQYF. The CDR3 bases are TGTGCCAGCAGCTTGGGGCTTCGGACAGGGGGGTTTAGCGAGACCCAGTACTTC. The chain recombines TRBV7-7 with TRBJ2-5, with 10 bases that match TRBD1. CDR3 length equals 18 residues. Germline V CDR1 and CDR2: SSHAT, FNYEAQ (reference sequence). J was trimmed by 5 bases and V by 3 bases; bases with no gene match: 15.

This chain links TRBV11-2 with TRBJ2-7, with TRBD1 matching over 7 bases. Germline V gene sequence: CDR1 SGHAT, CDR2 FQNNGV. This CDR3 has 14 amino acids. V lost 5 bases, J lost 7 bases, and 11 bases stayed unmatched. CDR3 amino acids: CASSPRAGGQEQYF. The CDR3 nucleotides read TGTGCCAGCAGCCCTAGAGCAGGGGGACAAGAGCAGTACTTC.

This clonotype has only a few counts. The V gene is TRBV4-3, the J gene TRBJ1-2; D is possibly TRBD1 (5 bases). The CDR3 spans 15 residues. V was shortened by 0 bases and J by 8 bases, with 16 bases between the two germline ends. Per the germline V gene, CDR1 is LGHNA and CDR2 is YSLEER. The CDR3 DNA is TGCGCCAGCAGCCAAGAGGCAGGGATTACGTCCGGCTACACCTTC. This codes for CASSQEAGITSGYTF.

This clonotype has a handful of counts. This chain's CDR3 is CASSGAGEGETQYF. CDR3 sequence (DNA): TGTGCCAGCAGTGGTGCGGGGGAGGGCGAGACCCAGTACTTC. The chain carries TRBV27 and TRBJ2-5; 7 bases align to TRBD2. CDR3 length: 14 residues. Germline V gives CDR1 MNHEY, CDR2 SMNVEV (reference sequence). With 5 bases clipped from V and 5 bases from J, the junction kept 8 bases outside the gene matches.

Notes on this clonotype: This clone may be a read error of a much larger clone one base away. The chain links TRBV6-5 to TRBJ2-7; no clear D. The germline CDR1 and CDR2 sequences are MNHEY and SVGAGI. This CDR3 is 12 amino acids long. Between the trimmed V and J ends, which lost 4 bases and 3 bases, there was a span of 7 bases. CDR3 loop: CASSSDIYEQYF. CDR3 coding DNA: TGTGCCAGCAGTTCCGACATCTACGAGCAGTACTTC.

The chain links TRBV7-9 to TRBJ2-5, with TRBD2 matching 10 bases. V was pared by 5 bases and J by 2 bases, with 14 bases of the junction left unmatched. The CDR3 has 18 amino acids. Germline V gives CDR1 SEHNR, CDR2 FQNEAQ (reference sequence). The CDR3 coding sequence is TGTGCCAGCAGCCCACGCGGGGCGACTAGCGGGTATCAAGAGACCCAGTACTTC. Its protein is CASSPRGATSGYQETQYF.